The rows below give T cell receptor beta chains drawn from one sample of a study of cytomegalovirus exposure and HLA in healthy donors. The method was immunoSEQ multiplex PCR; TCRdb's version includes in-frame clones alone and lacks a portion of them. The table has roughly 180,000 clones, roughly 80% seen once; the top ten hold 2% to 2.5%. The sample was PBMCs. The receptors originated from a male donor in good health and CMV-seronegative. The CDR3 runs from the conserved cysteine through the conserved F or W. Fields, in order: D gene, J gene, V gene, clone size, CDR3 DNA, CDR3 protein. D genes are given only for firm matches. Some rows have no size entry. The others give once, few or many, or a class for an expanded clone.

-	TRBJ2-1	TRBV7-3	few	TGTGCCAGCAGCCTCCCAGGGCGCAATGAGCAGTTCTTC	CASSLPGRNEQFF
TRBD2	TRBJ2-5	TRBV5-1	-	TGCGCCAGCAGCTTAGCGGGAGGGGCGGAGACCCAGTACTTC	CASSLAGGAETQYF
TRBD2	TRBJ2-1	TRBV7-9	-	TGTGCCAGCAGCTCCATAGCGGGAGCGCTAAACGACAATGAGCAGTTCTTC	CASSSIAGALNDNEQFF
TRBD1	TRBJ1-4	TRBV28	-	TGTGCCAGCACCATTACAGGGGGCAAGGAAAAACTGTTTTTT	CASTITGGKEKLFF
-	TRBJ2-3	TRBV28	-	TGTGCCAGCAGCTTACAGGGCTTCCCTAGCACAGATACGCAGTATTTT	CASSLQGFPSTDTQYF
-	TRBJ2-7	TRBV6-5	few	TGTGCCAGCAGTTACGGGACAAAGGGATACGAGCAGTACTTC	CASSYGTKGYEQYF
TRBD1	TRBJ2-2	TRBV27	once	TGTGCCAGCAGTCCCCGGACAGGGGGCCCCGGGGAACTGTTTTTT	CASSPRTGGPGELFF
TRBD1	TRBJ1-3	TRBV7-2	-	TGTGCCAGCAACCTGAACCCCGGGACAGGGGCTGGAAACACCATATATTTT	CASNLNPGTGAGNTIYF
TRBD2	TRBJ2-1	TRBV6-5	-	TGTGCCAGCAGTCCATCCCGGGGGGTCGATGAGCAGTTCTTC	CASSPSRGVDEQFF
-	TRBJ2-7	TRBV30	once	TGTGCCTGGGAACGGACAGCGTCCTACGAGCAGTACTTC	CAWERTASYEQYF
TRBD2	TRBJ2-7	TRBV7-6	-	TGTGCCAGCAGCTTCTTGACTAGCGGCTCCTACGAGCAGTACTTC	CASSFLTSGSYEQYF
-	TRBJ2-1	TRBV7-2	-	TGTGCCAGCAGCTTAGCGGGGAGGTATTCCTACAATGAGCAGTTCTTC	CASSLAGRYSYNEQFF
TRBD2	TRBJ2-7	TRBV5-1	-	TGCGCCAGCAGCGACAGGACTAGCGGAGGTTACGAGCAGTACTTC	CASSDRTSGGYEQYF
-	TRBJ1-2	TRBV19	few	TGTGCCAGTAGCCTGGACAGAATGTATGGCTACACCTTC	CASSLDRMYGYTF
TRBD1	TRBJ1-4	TRBV5-1	few	TGCGCCAGCAGCCGCGACAGGGGGCAAAACGAAAAACTGTTTTTT	CASSRDRGQNEKLFF
-	TRBJ2-7	TRBV6-5	-	TGTGCCAGCAGTAAGCAGGGGTTTGGGTCCTACGAGCAGTACTTC	CASSKQGFGSYEQYF
TRBD1	TRBJ2-2	TRBV5-1	-	TGCGCCAGCAGCTTGACAGGGGCCTACACCGGGGAGCTGTTTTTT	CASSLTGAYTGELFF
TRBD1	TRBJ2-7	TRBV18	-	TGTGCCAGCTCACCATTGACAGGGGGGGAGCAGGTCTACGAGCAGTACTTC	CASSPLTGGEQVYEQYF
-	TRBJ1-4	TRBV13	-	TGTGCCAGCAGCCCCAGGGGATTAGGTGAAAAACTGTTTTTT	CASSPRGLGEKLFF
TRBD2	TRBJ2-5	TRBV5-1	few	TGCGCCAGCAGCTTGGCAGCGGGAGGGGATGAGACCCAGTACTTC	CASSLAAGGDETQYF
TRBD1	TRBJ1-6	TRBV7-9	-	TGTGCCAGCAGCTTACGGGACAGGGGGCGGTCACCCCTCCACTTT	CASSLRDRGRSPLHF
TRBD1	TRBJ1-4	TRBV5-1	-	TGCGCCAGCAGCTCTTTAGGGGGCATTAATGAAAAACTGTTTTTT	CASSSLGGINEKLFF
TRBD1	TRBJ1-4	TRBV25-1	-	TGTGCCAGCAGTGCCAGGGGGCAGGTTAATGAAAAACTGTTTTTT	CASSARGQVNEKLFF
-	TRBJ2-3	TRBV7-3	-	TGTGCCAGCAGTCGCCGGGACATCGGCACAGATACGCAGTATTTT	CASSRRDIGTDTQYF
-	TRBJ2-2	TRBV5-4	-	TGTGCCAGCAGCTTGTCTGGGAGGCCCACCGGGGAGCTGTTTTTT	CASSLSGRPTGELFF
TRBD1	TRBJ1-2	TRBV28	-	TGTGCCAGCAGTTTATTCCCCGGGACAGGGATCAATGGCTACACCTTC	CASSLFPGTGINGYTF
-	TRBJ1-1	TRBV5-1	-	TGCGCCAGCAGCTTGGCCGAAGGAGGTGAAGCTTTCTTT	CASSLAEGGEAFF
TRBD1	TRBJ2-2	TRBV10-2	-	TGCGCCAGCAGAGGGGCCGGGACAGGGAACACCGGGGAGCTGTTTTTT	CASRGAGTGNTGELFF
-	TRBJ2-7	TRBV7-2	-	TGTGCCAGCAGCGCCACACGGGGAAAGTACTTC	CASSATRGKYF
TRBD2	TRBJ2-3	TRBV11-2	-	TGTGCCAGCAGCTTAGCGGCTAGCGGGGTCACAGATACGCAGTATTTT	CASSLAASGVTDTQYF
-	TRBJ1-2	TRBV6-5	few	TGTGCCAGCGGCAGGGCTCATGGCTACACCTTC	CASGRAHGYTF
TRBD1	TRBJ2-6	TRBV7-9	once	TGTGCCAGCAGCCCTAACAGGGGGCCTGGGGCCAACGTCCTGACTTTC	CASSPNRGPGANVLTF